The present entry profiles one TCR beta chain with its context. Germline CDR1 reads SGHDT; CDR2 reads YYEEEE. The J segment lost 4 bases and the V segment lost 5 bases, leaving 7 bases of the junction unmatched. CDR3 length equals 15 residues. Method: immunoSEQ multiplex PCR; TCRdb's copy keeps in-frame clones and lacks some. This sample yields about 64,000 clones, of which more than 75% are seen a single time; 9% to 10% belongs to the top ten. These data are taken from a study of glioma-infiltrating T cells after dendritic cell vaccination. Overall study: Patients had newly diagnosed or recurrent glioblastoma and received dendritic cell vaccines.

This clonotype was sampled from a human donor with glioblastoma. Sequenced material: blood, taken before dendritic cell vaccination. The chain has TRBV5-6 and TRBJ2-1; 9 bases map to TRBD1. In DNA form, the CDR3 reads TGTGCCAGCAGTACCGGGACAGGGTGGTACAATGAGCAGTTCTTC. Translation: CASSTGTGWYNEQFF. The complete variable domain, with remaining parts taken from reference TRBV5-6 and TRBJ2-1, reads DAGVTQSPTHLIKTRGQQVTLRCSPKSGHDTVSWYQQALGQGPQFIFQYYEEEERQRGNFPDRFSGHQFPNYSSELNVNALLLGDSALYLCASSTGTGWYNEQFFGPGTRLTVL.